The 11 T cell receptor beta chains presented below share a single source sample, sequenced in a study of blood T cell repertoires in COVID-19. Assay: immunoSEQ multiplex PCR; the TCRdb copy retains only in-frame clones and omits some. The sample has over 350,000 clones; 88% are singletons. Sequenced: PBMCs or T cells enriched from blood (not recorded which). Source of these receptors: a woman aged 25 to 39 with acute COVID-19.

The rearrangement joins TRBV11-2 to TRBJ1-2; D is unclear. Trimming shortened V by 0 bases and J by 0 bases, and 8 bases separated the two germline ends. The germline V gene encodes CDR1 SGHAT and CDR2 FQNNGV. The CDR3 runs to 15 residues. The CDR3 here is CASSLEEGSNYGYTF. Written as DNA, the CDR3 is TGTGCCAGCAGCTTAGAGGAGGGATCTAACTATGGCTACACCTTC.

CDR3 bases: TGTGCCAGCAGCTCCGTTCAGGGGGGTCAAGAGACCCAGTACTTC. It translates to CASSSVQGGQETQYF. The rearrangement links TRBV7-7 to TRBJ2-5; a possible D gene is TRBD1 (7 bases). Trimming shortened V by 4 bases and J by 2 bases, and 14 bases separated the two germline ends. Germline assignment: CDR1 SSHAT and CDR2 FNYEAQ (reference sequence). The CDR3 has 15 residues.

The J gene is TRBJ2-4, the V gene TRBV9, with TRBD2 identical over 7 bases. The CDR3 contains 15 residues. Germline CDR1 and CDR2: SGDLS and YYNGEE. Trimming took 0 bases from V and 0 from J; bases not matched to a gene: 0. This chain's CDR3 is CASSVAGGAKNIQYF. The CDR3 DNA reads as TGTGCCAGCAGCGTAGCGGGGGGAGCCAAAAACATTCAGTACTTC.

This chain links TRBV6-5 with TRBJ1-6; unclear D gene. CDR3 length equals 13 residues. Germline CDR1 MNHEY, CDR2 SVGAGI. Between the trimmed V and J ends, which lost 6 bases and 14 bases, there was a span of 17 bases. This CDR3 reads CASSPVPGAALHF. Here the CDR3 DNA reads TGTGCCAGCAGCCCCGTCCCCGGCGCGGCCCTCCACTTT.

The V and J genes are TRBV5-1 and TRBJ2-7; D ambiguous. The V gene's germline CDR1 is SGHRS and CDR2 YFSETQ. Trimming stripped 1 base from V and 3 bases from J, with 11 bases between. The CDR3 length is 14 residues. Here the CDR3 DNA reads TGCGCCAGCAGCTTGAGCCCGGTAAACTACGAGCAGTACTTC. It encodes CASSLSPVNYEQYF. The full variable domain, its missing parts supplied by reference TRBV5-1 and TRBJ2-7, is KAGVTQTPRYLIKTRGQQVTLSCSPISGHRSVSWYQQTPGQGLQFLFEYFSETQRNKGNFPGRFSGRQFSNSRSEMNVSTLELGDSALYLCASSLSPVNYEQYFGPGTRLTVT.

The chain recombines TRBV27 with TRBJ2-4; 9 nucleotides agree with TRBD1. V was pared by 6 bases and J by 8 bases, with 11 bases of the junction left unmatched. Looked up from germline, CDR1 is MNHEY and CDR2 is SMNVEV (reference sequence). This CDR3 is built from 15 residues. The CDR3: CASSKTHRGPYIQYF. CDR3 DNA sequence: TGTGCCAGCAGCAAAACTCACAGGGGGCCGTACATTCAGTACTTC.

The chain links TRBV12-3 or TRBV12-4 to TRBJ1-5, with D perhaps TRBD1 (6 bases). V was trimmed by 5 bases and J by 4 bases, leaving 9 bases between them. The CDR3 is 13 amino acids. CDR3 sequence: CASSGQYNQPQHF. CDR3 DNA sequence: TGTGCCAGCAGTGGACAGTATAATCAGCCCCAGCATTTT.

The V gene is TRBV2, the J gene TRBJ2-3, with 9 positions matching TRBD2. The J segment lost 4 bases and the V segment lost 9 bases, leaving 8 bases of the junction unmatched. Germline loops: CDR1 SNHLY, CDR2 FYNNEI. The CDR3 has 14 amino acids. CDR3: CASLNSGGPDTQYF. CDR3 coding DNA: TGTGCCAGTTTAAATAGCGGGGGCCCAGATACGCAGTATTTT. Looking up the rest from reference TRBV2 and TRBJ2-3 gives the full variable domain: EPEVTQTPSHQVTQMGQEVILRCVPISNHLYFYWYRQILGQKVEFLVSFYNNEISEKSEIFDDQFSVERPDGSNFTLKIRSTKLEDSAMYFCASLNSGGPDTQYFGPGTRLTVL.

This chain links TRBV3-1 (or the pseudogene TRBV3-2) with TRBJ2-3, with D tentatively TRBD2 (6 bases). V was trimmed by 4 bases and J by 6 bases, leaving 17 bases between them. CDR3 length: 15 amino acids. Germline V gene sequence: CDR1 LGHDT, CDR2 YNNKEL (reference sequence). The chain's CDR3 is CASSPDQGLSDTQYF. The CDR3 bases are TGTGCCAGCAGCCCCGACCAGGGACTGTCGGATACGCAGTATTTT.

The chain links TRBV28 to TRBJ2-3, with a tentative D call TRBD1 (6 bases). CDR1 MDHEN and CDR2 SYDVKM come from the germline V gene. This CDR3 has 14 amino acids. Trimming pared 5 bases from V and 3 bases from J, leaving 12 bases between. The DNA of the CDR3 is TGTGCCAGCAGTCCACGGACAGTTACAGATACGCAGTATTTT. Amino acids: CASSPRTVTDTQYF.

The gene calls are TRBV3-1 (or the pseudogene TRBV3-2) and TRBJ2-5; the match to TRBD2 covers 14 bases. V shed 1 base, J shed 5 bases, and the junction held 9 bases outside the gene matches. CDR1 is LGHDT, CDR2 YNNKEL, per germline (reference sequence). The CDR3 spans 18 residues. In DNA form, the CDR3 reads TGTGCCAGCAGCCAAGGTCTGACTAGCGGGGGGGCCGGTGAGACCCAGTACTTC. It is translated as CASSQGLTSGGAGETQYF.